This TCR beta chain stems from a study of T cell changes during pregnancy in multiple sclerosis. Germline values: CDR1 MNHEY, CDR2 SVGAGI. This CDR3 contains 13 residues. Trimming removed 11 bases at V and 1 base at J, with 14 bases between. The table came from immunoSEQ multiplex PCR; TCRdb's copy has only in-frame clones and leaves some out. In the table there are tens of thousands of clones, roughly 96% of which are singletons. The source of this sequence is a female donor with multiple sclerosis, enrolled in a pregnancy study. The chain uses TRBV6-5 and TRBJ1-1; perhaps TRBD1 as D (6 bases). The sample here was peripheral blood, taken in the second trimester of pregnancy. CDR3 sequence (DNA): TGTGCCGTCCACAGGGAGACGAACACTGAAGCTTTCTTT. As protein: CAVHRETNTEAFF.